This TCR beta chain appears in the sequencing data of a study of cytomegalovirus exposure and HLA in healthy donors. About the study: The roughly 110 validation repertoires matched the roughly 650 first-cohort repertoires in platform, a later analysis reported.

V shed 1 base and J 7 bases; nucleotides not matched to a gene: 6. Germline lookup yields CDR1 MGHRA and CDR2 YSYEKL. CDR3 size: 15 residues. The protocol was immunoSEQ multiplex PCR, while the TCRdb copy is restricted to in-frame clones and leaves out a portion. The table shows approximately 270,000 clones, with about 90% occurring only once. This clone was seen only once. What it binds is unknown. Broader study findings: The tendency of first-cohort TCR clusters to co-occur in the 90 to 150 validation repertoires was the finding of a later analysis.

This TCR was sampled from a woman between 18 and 29 years old in good health and CMV-seronegative. V is TRBV4-1 and J is TRBJ2-1, with 8 bases fitting TRBD2. Sequencing used PBMCs. The CDR3 sequence is CASSQAPREGNEQFF. In DNA form, the CDR3 reads TGCGCCAGCAGCCAAGCCCCACGGGAGGGAAATGAGCAGTTCTTC.